The 18 T cell receptor beta chains reported below all come from one sample, sequenced in a study of breast tumors, draining lymph nodes, adjacent tissues. Axillary draining lymph nodes of breast cancer patients supplied the node samples. TCRdb passed the multiplex PCR reads through MiXCR, listing each CDR3 protein once. The sample holds about 130,000 distinct CDR3 sequences, 20% to 25% seen once. Sequences were obtained from axillary lymph node tissue. Every receptor here comes from a female donor with breast cancer. Some clones in this sample may be carry-over from other donors' samples.

Note on this clonotype: This sequence may be a read error, since a much larger clone differs from it by one base. The rearrangement joins TRBV7-3 to TRBJ2-2; D tentatively fits TRBD1 or TRBD2 (5 bases each). This CDR3 spans 15 amino acids. Per the germline V gene, CDR1 is SGHTA and CDR2 is FQGTGA. The CDR3 DNA reads as TGTGCCAGCAGCCCCACCATTGGGGCCACCGGGGAGCTGTCTTTT. Translating it yields CASSPTIGATGELSF.

Turning to this clonotype: The junction does not match germline at one end; this may be a read error. V gene TRBV28 combines with J gene TRBJ2-5; no clear D. This CDR3 is 16 amino acids long. Germline CDR1 and CDR2: MDHEN and SYDVKM. The DNA of the CDR3 is TGTGCCGGCAGTTTGGGCGGCGTCCGCTCTTGGGAGACCCAGTACTTC. It encodes CAGSLGGVRSWETQYF.

This clonotype was found many times. CDR3 DNA sequence: TGTGCCAGCAGCGTAGTGTACAATGAGCAGTTCTTC. This translates into CASSVVYNEQFF. The chain employs TRBV9 and TRBJ2-1; D is uncertain. Germline assignment: CDR1 SGDLS and CDR2 YYNGEE. This CDR3 has 12 residues. V lost 0 bases, J lost 4 bases, and 2 bases lay in between.

This clonotype was detected many times. The chain is built from TRBV12-3 or TRBV12-4 and TRBJ2-3; 8 bases are shared with TRBD2. J was trimmed by 1 base and V by 6 bases; bases with no gene match: 3. The CDR3 spans 14 residues. The CDR3 reads CASSTSGGTDTQYF. DNA of the CDR3: TGTGCCAGCAGCACTAGCGGCGGCACAGATACGCAGTATTTT.

The chain is built from TRBV27 and TRBJ2-2; 8 nucleotides match TRBD1. The CDR3 consists of 16 residues. CDR1 is MNHEY and CDR2 is SMNVEV in the germline V gene (reference sequence). The J segment lost 4 bases and the V segment lost 2 bases, leaving 6 bases of the junction unmatched. CDR3 bases: TGTGCCAGCAGTTTACAGGCAGGGGGCTTCACCGGGGAGCTGTTTTTT. The encoded protein is CASSLQAGGFTGELFF.

A note on this clonotype: It is likely a read error, because the conserved phenylalanine at the end of the CDR3 is missing. No DNA is shown, since the ends of the CDR3 on it are uncertain; the CDR3 is the one TCRdb lists. The rearrangement joins TRBV3-1 to TRBJ2-7. Looked up from germline, CDR1 is LGHDT and CDR2 is YNNKEL (reference sequence). The CDR3 length is 8 residues, termini included. CDR3 sequence reads: CASSQGLP.

Notes on this clonotype: Just one base apart from a much larger clone, this may be a read error. The V gene is TRBV4-3, the J gene TRBJ1-2; D is ambiguous. The CDR3 has 13 residues. The germline V gene encodes CDR1 LGHNA and CDR2 YSLEER. The DNA of the CDR3 is TGCGCCAGCAGCCAAGCGGGGAACTATGGCTACATCTTC. Amino acid sequence: CASSQAGNYGYIF.

V gene TRBV28 combines with J gene TRBJ2-2; 10 nucleotides line up with TRBD2. The CDR3 has 16 amino acids. V was clipped by 5 bases and J by 3 bases; unmatched bases: 6. CDR1 and CDR2 (germline): MDHEN, SYDVKM. CDR3 DNA: TGTGCCAGCAGTGCTAGCGGGAGTAGGCACACCGGGGAGCTGTTTTTT. This codes for CASSASGSRHTGELFF.

Note on this clonotype: The junction does not match germline at one end; this may be a read error. The rearrangement links TRBV18 to TRBJ2-5, with no clear D. Germline loops: CDR1 KGHSH, CDR2 LQKENI. The CDR3 runs 13 residues. In nucleotides, the CDR3 is TGTGCCAGCCCACCGTCGACCCAAGAGACCCAGTACTTC. Translating it yields CASPPSTQETQYF.

In this sample, this clonotype turned up many times. The V and J genes are TRBV29-1 and TRBJ1-2; D perhaps matches TRBD1 (6 bases). Germline V gene data show CDR1 as SQVTM and CDR2 as ANQGSEA. Trimming took off 3 bases at V and 3 bases at J, with 11 bases between the two ends. The length of the CDR3 is 13 residues. As DNA, the CDR3 is TGCAGCGTTGAGAGGCAGGGGCACTATGGCTACACCTTC. Encoded protein: CSVERQGHYGYTF.

This clonotype was recorded once. This may come from a read error, since a much larger clone is one base off. The V call is TRBV6-2 or TRBV6-3, the J call TRBJ2-3; 14 nucleotides line up with TRBD2. The CDR3 totals 17 residues. Looked up from germline, CDR1 is MNHEY and CDR2 is SVGEGT. The trim removed 4 bases at V and 6 bases at J, leaving 9 bases unmatched. CDR3 coding DNA: TGTGCCAGCAGTTCGACTAGCGGGAGGGCCTGGGTGGATACGCAGTATTTT. The encoded protein is CASSSTSGRAWVDTQYF.

This clonotype was seen at least ten times. The DNA for the CDR3 is TGTGCCAGCAGCTTACCGGACGGGGGCGAGCAGTACTTC. It codes for CASSLPDGGEQYF. V usage is TRBV13 and J usage is TRBJ2-7; D possibly corresponds to TRBD2 (6 bases). The CDR3 has 13 residues. Looked up from germline, CDR1 is PRHDT and CDR2 is FYEKMQ (reference sequence). The V end was cut by 2 bases, the J end by 6 bases, with 11 bases between.

About this clonotype itself: A much larger clone differs from this one at a single base, so this may be a read error. V gene TRBV5-1 combines with J gene TRBJ2-2; TRBD1 matches at 8 bases. The CDR3 is 16 amino acids. Trimming at V came to 6 bases and at J to 3 bases, leaving 10 bases not matched to a gene. The germline gives CDR1 SGHRS, CDR2 YFSETQ. This chain's CDR3 is CASKVWTGRYTGELFF. The CDR3 nucleotides are TGCGCCAGCAAGGTATGGACAGGGCGGTACACCGGGGAGCTGTTTTTT. Supplemented by reference TRBV5-1 and TRBJ2-2, the full variable domain reads KAGVTQTPRYLIKTRGQQVTLSCSPISGHRSVSWYQQTPGQGLQFLFEYFSETQRNKGNFPGRFSGRQFSNSRSEMNVSTLELGDSALYLCASKVWTGRYTGELFFGEGSRLTVL.

This clonotype occurred a few times. The chain uses TRBV6-5 and TRBJ2-2; 7 bases map to TRBD1. Germline values: CDR1 MNHEY, CDR2 SVGAGI. With 5 bases clipped from V and 2 bases from J, the junction kept 5 bases outside the gene matches. CDR3 length: 15 amino acids. CDR3 bases: TGTGCCAGCAGTACCGGGACAGTTAACACCGGGGAGCTGTTTTTT. This gives the protein CASSTGTVNTGELFF.

This clonotype was seen only once. A clone one base away is much larger, so this may be a read error. The chain carries TRBV2 and TRBJ2-3, with D possibly being TRBD2 (6 bases). Germline V CDR1 and CDR2: SNHLY, FYNNEI. Trimming removed 11 bases from V and 3 bases from J, with 21 bases in between. The CDR3 is 15 amino acids. As DNA, the CDR3 is TGTGCCGGCGTGAGGGGCGGGATTATGACAGATACGCAGTATTTT. This translates into CAGVRGGIMTDTQYF.

This clonotype was found many times. The J gene is TRBJ2-2, the V gene TRBV7-3; weak D call: TRBD1 (5 bases). V lost 1 base, J lost 4 bases, and 13 bases lay in between. CDR1 is SGHTA, CDR2 FQGTGA, per germline. The CDR3 totals 16 residues. The CDR3 region has the DNA TGTGCCAGCAGCTTAAAAGTGGGGCCCGGCACCGGGGAGCTGTTTTTT. Its translation: CASSLKVGPGTGELFF.

Concerning this clonotype itself: Given a much more abundant clone one base away, this may be a read error. Since the CDR3 does not end with the conserved phenylalanine or tryptophan, this likely comes from a read error. V gene TRBV18 combines with J gene TRBJ2-7, with 7 bases lining up with TRBD2. Trimming removed 1 base from V and 3 bases from J; junction bases left unmatched: 6. CDR1 is KGHSH and CDR2 is LQKENI in the germline V gene. CDR3 size: 15 residues. The CDR3 coding sequence is TGTGCCAGCTCACCACAGCAGGCTAGCGGCTACGAGCAGTACTCC. It specifies CASSPQQASGYEQYS.

This clonotype was counted at least ten times. The chain uses TRBV5-1 and TRBJ2-1, with D perhaps matching TRBD2 (7 bases). CDR1 is SGHRS and CDR2 is YFSETQ in the germline V gene. Trimming took 4 bases from V and 9 from J, leaving 20 bases between them. The CDR3 is 15 amino acids. The CDR3 protein is CASSMQGGGGGEQFF. As DNA, the CDR3 is TGCGCCAGCAGCATGCAAGGAGGGGGGGGCGGTGAGCAGTTCTTC.